This TCR beta chain was sequenced in a study of CD8+CD57+ T cells in acquired aplastic anemia. TCR beta VDJ combinations and CDR3 sequences were profiled from genomic DNA. Via MiXCR, TCRdb re-called the reads, giving one row per CDR3 protein. The table has approximately 220,000 distinct CDR3 sequences, around 50% seen once. Previously, flow cytometry had revealed CD8+CD57+ cell expansion in the patients chosen for sequencing. V was pared by 6 bases and J by 4 bases, with 5 bases of the junction left unmatched. Germline-derived CDR1 and CDR2 are SQVTM and ANQGSEA. This CDR3 has 13 amino acids. The rearrangement links TRBV29-1 to TRBJ1-2; 10 nucleotides align to TRBD1. The sample taken for sequencing was sorted CD4+, CD8+, or CD8+CD57+ T cells (not recorded which) from PBMCs. This TCR derives from a human donor with aplastic anemia. The DNA of the CDR3 is TGCAGCGTCAGACAGGGGGCTAGCTATGGCTACACCTTC. Translation: CSVRQGASYGYTF.